A single sample gave rise to the 26 T cell receptor beta chains below, sequenced in a study of cytotoxic CD8 clonotypes in ibrutinib-treated CLL. Sequencing was performed with immunoSEQ multiplex PCR; in TCRdb, only in-frame clones are kept and a portion is missing. The sample gives 150,000 or so clones, 79% of which show up once; roughly 12% is in the top ten. The source was PBMCs, collected after 12 months of ibrutinib treatment. These receptors all come from a human donor with chronic lymphocytic leukemia.

The chain combines TRBV7-2 with TRBJ2-2; unclear D gene. V was shortened by 3 bases and J by 2 bases, with 16 bases between the two germline ends. Germline-derived CDR1 and CDR2 are SGHTA and FQGNSA. CDR3 length: 17 residues. The CDR3, as DNA: TGTGCCAGCAGCTTGGAGCTAGGCGACCTAAACACCGGGGAGCTGTTTTTT. Protein sequence: CASSLELGDLNTGELFF.

The chain is built from TRBV27 and TRBJ2-4, with D perhaps TRBD1 (5 bases). This CDR3 comprises 14 residues. Between the trimmed V and J ends, which lost 2 bases and 2 bases, there was a span of 7 bases. Germline CDR1 is MNHEY and CDR2 is SMNVEV (reference sequence). This chain's CDR3 is CASSLQGSKNIQYF. The DNA of the CDR3 is TGTGCCAGCAGTTTACAGGGCTCCAAAAACATTCAGTACTTC.

The chain has TRBV18 and TRBJ1-3; no clear D. This CDR3 has 15 residues. V lost 1 base to trimming and J lost 0 bases, with 7 bases between them. CDR1 and CDR2 (germline): KGHSH, LQKENI. Here the CDR3 reads CASSPQGHSGNTIYF. The CDR3 coding sequence is TGTGCCAGCTCACCACAAGGCCACTCTGGAAACACCATATATTTT.

This chain uses TRBV6-5 with TRBJ1-3; 7 bases map to TRBD1. The CDR3 has 16 residues. The germline V gene has CDR1 MNHEY and CDR2 SVGAGI. Trimming took 2 bases from V and 0 from J; bases not matched to a gene: 4. The CDR3 loop reads CASSYSQGVSGNTIYF. The CDR3 DNA is TGTGCCAGCAGTTACAGCCAGGGGGTCTCTGGAAACACCATATATTTT.

The rearrangement joins TRBV5-4 to TRBJ2-1; no firm D call. The CDR3 totals 13 residues. V lost 0 bases, J lost 4 bases, and 5 bases lay in between. CDR1 and CDR2 (germline): SGHNT, YYREEE (reference sequence). The CDR3 nucleotides read TGTGCCAGCAGCTTGGAGAAATACAATGAGCAGTTCTTC. It is translated as CASSLEKYNEQFF.

The chain joins TRBV19 to TRBJ2-3; a possible D gene is TRBD1 (5 bases). Trimming stripped 2 bases from V and 7 bases from J, with 22 bases between. The germline V gene has CDR1 LNHDA and CDR2 SQIVND (reference sequence). The CDR3 is made up of 17 amino acids. The DNA of the CDR3 is TGTGCCAGTAGTATAAGTGGCTGGGGCCACGGTCAGAATACGCAGTATTTT. Encoded protein: CASSISGWGHGQNTQYF. The full variable domain, rest sourced from reference TRBV19 and TRBJ2-3, is DGGITQSPKYLFRKEGQNVTLSCEQNLNHDAMYWYRQDPGQGLRLIYYSQIVNDFQKGDIAEGYSVSREKKESFPLTVTSAQKNPTAFYLCASSISGWGHGQNTQYFGPGTRLTVL.

This chain uses TRBV2 with TRBJ2-1; D might be TRBD1 or TRBD2, each matching 6 bases. This CDR3 comprises 15 residues. V dropped 2 bases and J dropped 9 bases, with 17 bases sitting between them. CDR1 SNHLY and CDR2 FYNNEI come from the germline V gene. The CDR3 reads CASSETPPGAGEQFF. The CDR3 DNA follows: TGTGCCAGCAGTGAAACCCCCCCGGGGGCTGGTGAGCAGTTCTTC.

On this clone: Other DNA sequences within the sample encode an identical CDR3. The chain employs TRBV18 and TRBJ1-5, with D tentatively TRBD1 (6 bases). V shed 6 bases and J shed 5 bases, with 11 bases lying between them. The CDR3 totals 13 residues. Germline assignment: CDR1 KGHSH and CDR2 LQKENI. This CDR3 reads CASSLEGDQPQHF. The CDR3 DNA is TGTGCCAGCTCCCTGGAGGGGGATCAGCCCCAGCATTTT. The full variable domain, completed using reference TRBV18 and TRBJ1-5, is NAGVMQNPRHLVRRRGQEARLRCSPMKGHSHVYWYRQLPEEGLKFMVYLQKENIIDESGMPKERFSAEFPKEGPSILRIQQVVRGDSAAYFCASSLEGDQPQHFGDGTRLSIL.

This clone showed up just once. The CDR3 DNA is TGTGCCAGCAGCCCGGACAGAGACTCCGGCGAGCAGTACTTC. Its protein is CASSPDRDSGEQYF. The chain recombines TRBV11-2 with TRBJ2-7, with a tentative D call TRBD1 (6 bases). Germline CDR1 and CDR2: SGHAT and FQNNGV. This CDR3 is 14 amino acids long. With 5 bases removed from V and 6 bases from J, the gap between germline ends came to 17 bases.

The J gene is TRBJ2-7, the V gene TRBV10-1; D not certain. Germline-derived CDR1 and CDR2 are WNHNN and SYGVQD (reference sequence). The CDR3 loop spans 12 amino acids. Trimming removed 0 bases at V and 7 bases at J, with 7 bases between. CDR3: CASSESSREQYF. CDR3 in DNA: TGCGCCAGCAGTGAGTCGTCGAGGGAGCAGTACTTC.

V gene TRBV5-6 combines with J gene TRBJ1-1; a weak D match, TRBD1 (6 bases). The CDR3 has 14 residues. CDR1 is SGHDT, CDR2 YYEEEE, per germline. The V gene lost 3 bases and the J gene lost 6 bases, with 15 bases spanning the gap. CDR3 sequence (DNA): TGTGCCAGCAGCTCCGAAGGGGGTTCGGCTGAAGCTTTCTTT. Translation gives CASSSEGGSAEAFF.

This clone was found a few times. The chain links TRBV10-2 to TRBJ1-1; D is undetermined. Germline CDR1 reads WSHSY; CDR2 reads SAAADI. CDR3 length: 12 amino acids. Trimming cost V 6 bases and J 4 bases, with 9 bases left between them. CDR3 coding DNA: TGCGCCAGCAGCCCGGACGGCACTGAAGCTTTCTTT. Its protein is CASSPDGTEAFF.

The chain has TRBV4-2 and TRBJ1-2; D is undetermined. Between the trimmed V and J ends, which lost 1 base and 4 bases, there was a span of 16 bases. This CDR3 comprises 16 residues. CDR1 and CDR2 from the germline V gene are LGHNA and YNFKEQ. CDR3 residues: CASSQGEEGWGYGYTF. The CDR3 DNA follows: TGTGCCAGCAGCCAAGGAGAGGAGGGCTGGGGCTATGGCTACACCTTC.

The chain combines TRBV27 with TRBJ2-1, with TRBD2 as a possible D gene (6 bases). Germline values: CDR1 MNHEY, CDR2 SMNVEV (reference sequence). Trimming stripped 2 bases from V and 9 bases from J, with 14 bases between. This CDR3 comprises 14 residues. CDR3: CASSLDGTLGEQFF. The CDR3 DNA reads as TGTGCCAGCAGTTTAGACGGGACTTTGGGTGAGCAGTTCTTC.

J is TRBJ2-5 and V is TRBV30; 11 nucleotides line up with TRBD2. Germline CDR1 GTSNPN, CDR2 SVGIG (reference sequence). The V and J ends lost 5 bases and 4 bases, in that order; junction bases with no gene match: 6. There are 14 residues in the CDR3. CDR3 nucleotides: TGTGCCTGGGGGTTAGCGGGAGGGGTAGAGACCCAGTACTTC. This translates into CAWGLAGGVETQYF.

This clone was observed a handful of times. The chain carries TRBV18 and TRBJ2-6; perhaps TRBD1 as D (6 bases). The germline V gene encodes CDR1 KGHSH and CDR2 LQKENI. The CDR3 length is 17 residues. V lost 3 bases and J lost 0, with 12 bases in between. The CDR3 nucleotides read TGTGCCAGCTCACCCGATAAAGGGGGCTCTGGGGCCAACGTCCTGACTTTC. This sequence encodes CASSPDKGGSGANVLTF.

The chain recombines TRBV29-1 with TRBJ2-7; the D call may be TRBD1 or TRBD2 (6 bases each). V gave up 7 bases and J gave up 4 bases, with 14 bases separating them. CDR3 length equals 12 residues. Germline CDR1 reads SQVTM; CDR2 reads ANQGSEA. The CDR3 sequence is CSAGGGGYEQYF. The CDR3 DNA is TGCAGCGCAGGAGGGGGAGGATACGAGCAGTACTTC.

V and J are TRBV10-3 and TRBJ1-3; D not certain. V was trimmed by 4 bases and J by 0 bases, leaving 10 bases between them. Germline loops: CDR1 ENHRY, CDR2 SYGVKD. CDR3 size: 15 residues. The CDR3 spells CAISATVISGNTIYF. For the CDR3, the DNA is TGTGCCATCAGTGCGACGGTGATCTCTGGAAACACCATATATTTT.

V is TRBV30 and J is TRBJ2-4; the D is unclear. CDR3 size: 13 residues. Trimming removed 7 bases at V and 0 bases at J, with 10 bases between. CDR1 is GTSNPN, CDR2 SVGIG, per germline (reference sequence). As DNA, the CDR3 is TGTGCCTTTCGAGCTCTAGCCAAAAACATTCAGTACTTC. As protein: CAFRALAKNIQYF.

This chain links TRBV15 with TRBJ1-2; D not certain. The CDR3 loop spans 12 amino acids. Trimming shortened V by 5 bases and J by 4 bases, and 8 bases separated the two germline ends. The germline CDR1 and CDR2 sequences are LNHNV and YYDKDF (reference sequence). CDR3 nucleotides: TGTGCCACCAGCTTACGGACCTATGGCTACACCTTC. Encoded protein: CATSLRTYGYTF.

The CDR3 DNA follows: TGTGCCAGCAGTGAAACTAGGGGAGAGGAGCCCCAGCATTTT. This sequence encodes CASSETRGEEPQHF. The genes are TRBV2 and TRBJ1-5; TRBD1 might be the D (5 bases). This CDR3 is 14 amino acids long. V was trimmed by 2 bases and J by 8 bases, leaving 13 bases between them. Germline V gene data show CDR1 as SNHLY and CDR2 as FYNNEI.

The CDR3 sequence is CSVAPRDYSYNEQFF. The CDR3 nucleotides are TGCAGCGTAGCCCCCCGGGACTACTCGTACAATGAGCAGTTCTTC. The rearrangement joins TRBV29-1 to TRBJ2-1; 7 bases agree with TRBD2. This CDR3 spans 15 amino acids. V lost 6 bases and J lost 4; bases outside the gene matches: 12. The germline V gene encodes CDR1 SQVTM and CDR2 ANQGSEA.

This clone has only one observation. CDR3 amino acids: CASSPGTADIFNYGYTF. CDR3 bases: TGTGCCAGCAGTCCAGGGACAGCAGATATTTTTAACTATGGCTACACCTTC. This rearrangement joins TRBV27 to TRBJ1-2, with 7 bases lining up with TRBD1. This CDR3 comprises 17 residues. Germline V gene sequence: CDR1 MNHEY, CDR2 SMNVEV (reference sequence). V shed 5 bases, J shed 1 base, and the junction held 13 bases outside the gene matches.

This rearrangement joins TRBV7-6 to TRBJ2-1; D not resolved. There are 14 residues in the CDR3. V was shortened by 2 bases and J by 0 bases, with 5 bases between the two germline ends. Germline V gene data show CDR1 as SGHVS and CDR2 as FNYEAQ. The CDR3 nucleotides are TGTGCCAGCAGCTTACGGAGCTCCTACAATGAGCAGTTCTTC. This gives the protein CASSLRSSYNEQFF.

The V call is TRBV7-6, the J call TRBJ2-1; 7 bases fit TRBD2. Germline CDR1 reads SGHVS; CDR2 reads FNYEAQ. The CDR3 is made up of 15 amino acids. The V segment lost 1 base and the J segment 4 bases; nucleotides outside the gene matches: 4. For the CDR3, the DNA is TGTGCCAGCAGCTTAGGGCTAGCGGAATACAATGAGCAGTTCTTC. Its translation is CASSLGLAEYNEQFF. Full variable domain (missing parts from reference TRBV7-6 and TRBJ2-1): GAGVSQSPRYKVTKRGQDVALRCDPISGHVSLYWYRQALGQGPEFLTYFNYEAQQDKSGLPNDRFSAERPEGSISTLTIQRTEQRDSAMYRCASSLGLAEYNEQFFGPGTRLTVL.

The genes are TRBV7-7 and TRBJ1-2; 7 bases are a match to TRBD1. J lost 5 bases, V lost 5 bases, and 14 bases had no gene match. Germline CDR1 and CDR2: SSHAT and FNYEAQ (reference sequence). The CDR3 length is 16 residues. CDR3: CASSPERGTEIYGYTF. In nucleotides, the CDR3 is TGTGCCAGCAGCCCAGAGCGGGGGACAGAGATTTATGGCTACACCTTC.